The TCR beta chain described here comes from a study of T cells after posttransplantation cyclophosphamide. Study observations and caveats: Donor-recipient repertoire similarity was low at 1-2 months, rising over year one.

Sequenced by immunoSEQ multiplex PCR; TCRdb stores in-frame clones only, minus some. The table shows approximately 47,000 clones, with 92% occurring only once. V was pared by 5 bases and J by 8 bases, with 12 bases of the junction left unmatched. The germline gives CDR1 LGHNT, CDR2 FRNRAP. The CDR3 covers 16 residues. A word on this clone: Its antigen is not known.

The rearrangement uses TRBV12-5 and TRBJ1-2, with 12 nucleotides matching TRBD1. The sequence was collected from a woman between 50 and 59 years old in good health and a related stem cell transplant donor. The sample taken for sequencing was PBMCs. CDR3 sequence reads: CASGKTGTGGERGYTF. As DNA, the CDR3 is TGTGCTAGTGGTAAAACCGGGACAGGGGGCGAGAGAGGCTACACCTTC.